The following is a T cell receptor (beta chain) sequence with its context. Its antigen is not known. Time point: blood from clinic visit 5 months post-surgery; TSC patient then seizure free. Only cases whose brain tissue showed the highest T cell transcript signatures were sequenced. Pre-surgery treatment included at least one anti-epileptic drug. V lost 4 bases and J 3 bases, leaving 9 bases between the germline ends. CDR3 length: 13 amino acids. Germline lookup yields CDR1 SGHAT and CDR2 FQNNGV. These data originate in a study of brain T cells in children with intractable seizures. Study-wide results and limits: HCMV serostatus was not known, and viral specificity came from CDR3 similarity only.

Produced via immunoSEQ multiplex PCR; TCRdb's table is partial and in-frame only. The sample has about 340,000 clones, 93% seen once. The sequencing here drew on peripheral blood, taken roughly 5 months after surgery. The gene calls are TRBV11-2 and TRBJ1-2, with D unclear. This TCR derives from a boy younger than two with tuberous sclerosis and intractable seizures. The CDR3 region is CASSSGLDYGYTF. The CDR3 DNA sequence: TGTGCCAGCAGCTCGGGGTTGGACTATGGCTACACCTTC.